The following is a T cell receptor beta chain sequence with its context. The data originate from a study of T cell changes during pregnancy in multiple sclerosis. The CDR3 has 13 residues. The V gene lost 6 bases and the J gene lost 5 bases, with 11 bases spanning the gap. CDR1 and CDR2 (germline): MNHEY, SMNVEV (reference sequence). Assay: immunoSEQ multiplex PCR; the TCRdb copy retains only in-frame clones and omits some. Counted here are about 73,000 clones, almost 95% occurring once; the ten biggest clones make up less than 3%. The sequencing used peripheral blood, collected in the third trimester of pregnancy. The J gene is TRBJ1-5, the V gene TRBV27; D is uncertain. The origin of this receptor is a female donor in good health, enrolled as a control in a pregnancy study. CDR3 DNA sequence: TGTGCCAGCAGGGAAGGACTACATCAGCCCCAGCATTTT. Translated: CASREGLHQPQHF.